The next 24 T cell receptor beta chains were all read from a single sample in a study of shared T cell receptors in the human thymus. Sequenced by immunoSEQ multiplex PCR; TCRdb stores in-frame clones only, minus some. The data hold some 400,000 clones, with roughly 94% observed a single time. Sequencing used thymocytes. Every receptor here comes from a human donor.

The chain recombines TRBV6-1 with TRBJ2-7; D uncertain. CDR1 and CDR2 (germline): MNHNS, SASEGT. V lost 7 bases to trimming and J lost 3 bases, with 16 bases between them. This CDR3 has 14 residues. The CDR3 sequence: CASTRNGWFYEQYF. The CDR3 bases are TGTGCCAGCACCCGGAATGGGTGGTTCTACGAGCAGTACTTC.

This chain links TRBV15 with TRBJ2-7, with a possible D match to TRBD2 (5 bases). The CDR3 has 12 residues. Trimming shortened V by 8 bases and J by 3 bases, and 11 bases separated the two germline ends. Germline V CDR1 and CDR2: LNHNV, YYDKDF (reference sequence). For the CDR3, the DNA is TGTGCCACCGGACTGGTGGGCTACGAGCAGTACTTC. It translates to CATGLVGYEQYF.

The chain combines TRBV18 with TRBJ2-4, with D possibly matching TRBD2 (5 bases). The V gene's germline CDR1 is KGHSH and CDR2 LQKENI. The CDR3 spans 19 residues. Trimming pared 3 bases from V and 0 bases from J, leaving 21 bases between. CDR3 nucleotide sequence: TGTGCCAGCTCACCCCGAGAACTAGATAACCCGCTAGCCAAAAACATTCAGTACTTC. This codes for CASSPRELDNPLAKNIQYF. The complete variable domain, with remaining parts taken from reference TRBV18 and TRBJ2-4, reads NAGVMQNPRHLVRRRGQEARLRCSPMKGHSHVYWYRQLPEEGLKFMVYLQKENIIDESGMPKERFSAEFPKEGPSILRIQQVVRGDSAAYFCASSPRELDNPLAKNIQYFGAGTRLSVL.

The genes are TRBV4-2 and TRBJ2-7; 8 positions agree with TRBD2. This CDR3 comprises 15 residues. Trimming cost V 0 bases and J 7 bases; bases outside gene matches: 8. Germline CDR1 and CDR2: LGHNA and YNFKEQ. DNA for the CDR3: TGTGCCAGCAGCCAAGAACGGCGACTAGCGAAGGAGCAGTACTTC. The encoded protein is CASSQERRLAKEQYF.

This clone was seen just once. V gene TRBV10-2 combines with J gene TRBJ2-2; D perhaps matches TRBD2 (5 bases). The CDR3 length is 17 residues. V lost 0 bases, J lost 4 bases, and 15 bases lay in between. Germline loops: CDR1 WSHSY, CDR2 SAAADI. The DNA of the CDR3 is TGCGCCAGCAGTGAGTCGAAATCGGGGTTCGGCACCGGGGAGCTGTTTTTT. Translation: CASSESKSGFGTGELFF.

This clone was detected only once. Written as DNA, the CDR3 is TGTGCCACCAGCAGTCGTATAGGGACAAATCAGCCCCAGCATTTT. It encodes CATSSRIGTNQPQHF. The rearrangement joins TRBV15 to TRBJ1-5; a weak D match, TRBD1 (6 bases). The V end was cut by 3 bases, the J end by 4 bases, with 13 bases between. Germline V gene lookup returns CDR1 LNHNV and CDR2 YYDKDF (reference sequence). CDR3 length: 15 residues.

The V gene is TRBV28, the J gene TRBJ2-7; D might be TRBD1 (6 bases). The germline V and J ends were trimmed by 2 bases and 1 base, with 12 bases remaining between them. CDR1 is MDHEN and CDR2 is SYDVKM in the germline V gene. CDR3 length: 15 residues. The chain's CDR3 is CASSLRPDRSYEQYF. Here the CDR3 DNA reads TGTGCCAGCAGTTTAAGGCCCGACAGGTCCTACGAGCAGTACTTC. Full variable domain (outside the CDR3, taken from reference TRBV28 and TRBJ2-7): DVKVTQSSRYLVKRTGEKVFLECVQDMDHENMFWYRQDPGLGLRLIYFSYDVKMKEKGDIPEGYSVSREKKERFSLILESASTNQTSMYLCASSLRPDRSYEQYFGPGTRLTVT.

The V call is TRBV28, the J call TRBJ2-7; 10 positions match TRBD2. The CDR3 has 16 amino acids. J gave up 2 bases and V 10 bases, and 14 bases lay outside the gene matches. The germline V gene encodes CDR1 MDHEN and CDR2 SYDVKM. CDR3 amino acids: CATTRLSGRGPYEQYF. CDR3 DNA: TGTGCCACCACTCGTCTCAGCGGGAGGGGCCCCTACGAGCAGTACTTC.

The chain joins TRBV19 to TRBJ2-1, with a possible D match to TRBD2 (5 bases). The CDR3 length is 14 residues. The V and J ends lost 1 base and 5 bases respectively, with 9 bases between them. CDR1 is LNHDA, CDR2 SQIVND, per germline (reference sequence). The CDR3 DNA reads TGTGCCAGTAGTATAGGGACTCCTAACAATGAGCAGTTCTTC. Amino acid sequence: CASSIGTPNNEQFF.

This chain joins TRBV15 and TRBJ2-2, with unresolved D. The CDR3 length is 17 residues. Germline CDR1 LNHNV, CDR2 YYDKDF (reference sequence). Trimming stripped 0 bases from V and 1 base from J, with 12 bases between. The CDR3: CATSRDWADVNTGELFF. The CDR3 DNA follows: TGTGCCACCAGCAGAGATTGGGCAGACGTGAACACCGGGGAGCTGTTTTTT. The full variable domain, completed using reference TRBV15 and TRBJ2-2, is DAMVIQNPRYQVTQFGKPVTLSCSQTLNHNVMYWYQQKSSQAPKLLFHYYDKDFNNEADTPDNFQSRRPNTSFCFLDIRSPGLGDTAMYLCATSRDWADVNTGELFFGEGSRLTVL.

The chain joins TRBV5-1 to TRBJ2-4; D is unclear. Germline CDR1 reads SGHRS; CDR2 reads YFSETQ. The CDR3 length is 12 residues. Deletions cut 2 bases from V and 8 bases from J, with 8 bases between. DNA for the CDR3: TGCGCCAGCAGCTTAGGGCGAGACATTCAGTACTTC. Its protein is CASSLGRDIQYF.

The genes are TRBV27 and TRBJ2-3, with a weak D call TRBD2 (6 bases). Deletions cut 5 bases from V and 1 base from J, with 10 bases between. The germline CDR1 and CDR2 sequences are MNHEY and SMNVEV (reference sequence). The CDR3 sequence is 14 residues long. The CDR3: CASSATGGTDTQYF. CDR3 in DNA: TGTGCCAGCAGTGCCACGGGAGGCACAGATACGCAGTATTTT.

DNA of the CDR3: TGTGCCAGCAGTTGCGTCCGGGACCCTAAGGGAAATGAGCAGTTCTTC. Its translation is CASSCVRDPKGNEQFF. The chain carries TRBV28 and TRBJ2-1, with D perhaps TRBD1 or TRBD2 (5 bases each). The V end was cut by 4 bases, the J end by 7 bases, with 20 bases between. Germline V CDR1 and CDR2: MDHEN, SYDVKM. The CDR3 extends over 16 amino acids.

The chain couples TRBV7-6 to TRBJ2-5, with TRBD2 as a possible D gene (6 bases). The CDR3 runs 14 residues. V was cut by 3 bases and J by 5 bases, with 13 bases left in between. Germline CDR1 reads SGHVS; CDR2 reads FNYEAQ. The CDR3 sequence is CASSFYGREETQYF. In DNA, the CDR3 is TGTGCCAGCAGCTTTTACGGTCGGGAGGAGACCCAGTACTTC.

This clone was recorded a few times. The genes are TRBV5-4 and TRBJ2-7, with 7 nucleotides matching TRBD1. The CDR3 extends over 13 amino acids. Per the germline V gene, CDR1 is SGHNT and CDR2 is YYREEE (reference sequence). Trimming cost V 7 bases and J 7 bases; bases outside gene matches: 11. This CDR3 reads CASARRQGEEQYF. The DNA for the CDR3 is TGTGCCAGCGCCAGGCGACAGGGCGAGGAGCAGTACTTC. Filled out from reference TRBV5-4 and TRBJ2-7, the complete variable domain reads ETGVTQSPTHLIKTRGQQVTLRCSSQSGHNTVSWYQQALGQGPQFIFQYYREEENGRGNFPPRFSGLQFPNYSSELNVNALELDDSALYLCASARRQGEEQYFGPGTRLTVT.

This chain uses TRBV4-2 with TRBJ2-3; D not resolved. Between the trimmed V and J ends, which lost 4 bases and 6 bases, there was a span of 8 bases. The CDR3 has 12 residues. Germline V gene sequence: CDR1 LGHNA, CDR2 YNFKEQ. The CDR3 DNA follows: TGTGCCAGCAGCCCCATGGGGGATACGCAGTATTTT. This translates into CASSPMGDTQYF.

In nucleotides, the CDR3 is TGTGCCAGCAGTTACGGACTAGCGGGATTTGAGCAGTTCTTC. It translates to CASSYGLAGFEQFF. The chain couples TRBV28 to TRBJ2-1, with TRBD2 identical over 12 bases. The J segment lost 9 bases and the V segment lost 4 bases, leaving 4 bases of the junction unmatched. Germline CDR1 MDHEN, CDR2 SYDVKM. CDR3 length: 14 residues.

The chain recombines TRBV11-2 with TRBJ2-3; possibly TRBD2 for D (5 bases). CDR3 length: 12 residues. Germline CDR1 reads SGHAT; CDR2 reads FQNNGV. V was pared by 5 bases and J by 6 bases, with 9 bases between. The CDR3 nucleotides read TGTGCCAGCAGCCCCGGCGGGGATACGCAGTATTTT. Translating it yields CASSPGGDTQYF. Based on the CDR3 plus reference TRBV11-2 and TRBJ2-3, the full variable domain is EAGVAQSPRYKIIEKRQSVAFWCNPISGHATLYWYQQILGQGPKLLIQFQNNGVVDDSQLPKDRFSAERLKGVDSTLKIQPAKLEDSAVYLCASSPGGDTQYFGPGTRLTVL.

The rearrangement uses TRBV25-1 and TRBJ2-5; 8 nucleotides line up with TRBD2. This CDR3 contains 16 residues. In germline, CDR1 is MGHDK, CDR2 SYGVNS. J gave up 1 base and V 0 bases, and 4 bases lay outside the gene matches. The chain's CDR3 is CASSEYALAGQETQYF. The CDR3 nucleotides read TGTGCCAGCAGTGAATACGCTCTAGCGGGCCAAGAGACCCAGTACTTC.

This clone was counted a few times. The rearrangement uses TRBV21-1 and TRBJ1-1. TRBV21-1 is termed a pseudogene. The CDR3 runs to 9 residues. The CDR3 sequence: CASSNEAFF. CDR3 DNA: TGTGCCAGCAGCAATGAAGCTTTCTTT.

The CDR3 region has the DNA TGTGCCAGCAGTCGGACTACCAGCTCCTACAATGAGCAGTTCTTC. It specifies CASSRTTSSYNEQFF. This rearrangement joins TRBV27 to TRBJ2-1; a possible D gene is TRBD2 (6 bases). The V end lost 5 bases, the J end lost 0 bases, and 11 bases lay between the germline ends. Germline CDR1 MNHEY, CDR2 SMNVEV (reference sequence). There are 15 residues in the CDR3.

The chain recombines TRBV6-1 with TRBJ2-7, with D perhaps TRBD2 (6 bases). The V gene's germline CDR1 is MNHNS and CDR2 SASEGT. Between the trimmed V and J ends, which lost 3 bases and 2 bases, there was a span of 14 bases. This CDR3 has 15 amino acids. CDR3 nucleotide sequence: TGTGCCAGCAGTGAGCCGCGGGATGGAGCCTACGAGCAGTACTTC. It yields the protein CASSEPRDGAYEQYF.

V usage is TRBV7-3 and J usage is TRBJ2-5, with D tentatively TRBD2 (5 bases). Germline V gene sequence: CDR1 SGHTA, CDR2 FQGTGA. The CDR3 consists of 16 residues. V shed 4 bases and J shed 8 bases, with 23 bases lying between them. The CDR3 region has the DNA TGTGCCAGCAGCTCGGCAAGAGCGGCCGCCTTCGGAACCCAGTACTTC. It translates to CASSSARAAAFGTQYF.

The chain carries TRBV6-5 and TRBJ2-1; TRBD2 is a possible D gene (5 bases). Germline V gene data show CDR1 as MNHEY and CDR2 as SVGAGI. The CDR3 is 14 amino acids. Trimming stripped 7 bases from V and 8 bases from J, with 18 bases between. The CDR3 DNA reads TGTGCCAGCACCTACCCCGGAGGTAGGGATGAGCAGTTCTTC. Its protein product is CASTYPGGRDEQFF.